This is a list of T cell receptor beta chains from one sample in a study of CD4 T cells in relation to SARS-CoV-2 and coronaviruses. Their antigen targets remain unknown. Clones were sequenced by immunoSEQ multiplex PCR, and TCRdb holds only the in-frame ones, with some missing. The sample carries 16,000 or so clones, around 77% recorded once. What was sequenced was CD4+ T cells from PBMCs, cultured in vitro. The receptor set was obtained from a human donor in good health. Each CDR3 is given with its conserved first and last residue. A D gene is named only where the DNA matches it firmly. Clone size, where shown, is once, few, many, or a class for clones that have expanded.

TRBV19	-	-	16	TRBJ1-1	CASSIAPGDGNTEAFF	TGTGCCAGTAGTATAGCGCCTGGGGACGGGAACACTGAAGCTTTCTTT
TRBV27	-	-	13	TRBJ2-7	CASSSTAFYEQYF	TGTGCCAGCAGTTCTACGGCCTTCTACGAGCAGTACTTC
TRBV12-3/TRBV12-4	-	-	13	TRBJ2-7	CASSATVSYEQYF	TGTGCCAGCAGCGCGACAGTCTCCTACGAGCAGTACTTC
TRBV3-1/TRBV3-2	-	-	16	TRBJ2-3	CASSQDQAASTDTQYF	TGTGCCAGCAGCCAAGATCAGGCAGCTAGCACAGATACGCAGTATTTT
TRBV7-2	-	-	15	TRBJ1-6	CASSLSQLNNSPLHF	TGTGCCAGCAGCTTATCACAGCTAAATAATTCACCCCTCCACTTT
TRBV30	-	-	14	TRBJ1-2	CAWSASSLGGGYTF	TGTGCCTGGAGTGCCTCCTCTCTGGGTGGGGGCTACACCTTC
TRBV27	-	-	13	TRBJ1-1	CASSFVGNTEAFF	TGTGCCAGCAGTTTTGTGGGGAACACTGAAGCTTTCTTT
TRBV3-1/TRBV3-2	-	-	15	TRBJ2-3	CASSPQVAQVGTQYF	TGTGCCAGCAGCCCGCAGGTAGCCCAAGTAGGTACGCAGTATTTT
TRBV28	-	-	14	TRBJ1-5	CASSSTSLHQPQHF	TGTGCCAGCAGTTCAACATCCCTCCATCAGCCCCAGCATTTT
TRBV7-3	-	TRBD1	13	TRBJ2-1	CASSLDRGYEQFF	TGTGCCAGCAGCCTTGACAGGGGCTATGAGCAGTTCTTC
TRBV6-6	-	-	13	TRBJ1-1	CASSFSRGTEAFF	TGTGCCAGCAGTTTTAGCAGGGGAACTGAAGCTTTCTTT
TRBV24-1	-	-	13	TRBJ2-1	CATSGVGGNEQFF	TGTGCCACCTCAGGGGTAGGAGGCAATGAGCAGTTCTTC
TRBV19	-	-	12	TRBJ2-6	CASRAGANVLTF	TGTGCCAGTAGGGCCGGGGCCAACGTCCTGACTTTC
TRBV9	-	-	17	TRBJ2-7	CASSPGVEGLGGIGQYF	TGTGCCAGCAGCCCCGGAGTAGAGGGGTTGGGCGGTATTGGGCAGTACTTC
TRBV30	-	-	11	TRBJ2-7	CAWRGPYEQYF	TGTGCCTGGAGAGGCCCCTACGAGCAGTACTTC
TRBV30	medium-sized	-	14	TRBJ2-1	CAWIPAGLYNEQFF	TGTGCCTGGATCCCTGCTGGGCTTTACAATGAGCAGTTCTTC
TRBV28	-	-	13	TRBJ1-5	CASSTHSNQPQHF	TGTGCCAGCAGTACCCATAGCAATCAGCCCCAGCATTTT
TRBV24-1	-	-	14	TRBJ1-3	CATSDSPRGNTIYF	TGTGCCACCAGTGATTCCCCTCGGGGAAACACCATATATTTT
TRBV6-1	-	-	13	TRBJ2-7	CASSEQVSYEQYF	TGTGCCAGCAGTGAACAAGTAAGCTACGAGCAGTACTTC
TRBV10-1	-	-	12	TRBJ2-3	CASSENTDTQYF	TGCGCCAGCAGTGAGAATACAGATACGCAGTATTTT
TRBV11-2	-	-	11	TRBJ2-5	CASRVSETQYF	TGTGCCAGCCGAGTTTCTGAGACCCAGTACTTC
TRBV12-3/TRBV12-4	-	-	12	TRBJ2-7	CASSQNSYEQYF	TGTGCCAGTTCCCAGAACTCCTACGAGCAGTACTTC
TRBV28	few	TRBD1	17	TRBJ1-5	CASSMGQGAYSNQPQHF	TGTGCCAGCAGCATGGGACAGGGTGCTTATAGCAATCAGCCCCAGCATTTT
TRBV14	-	-	11	TRBJ2-1	CASSQVYEQFF	TGTGCCAGCAGCCAAGTTTATGAGCAGTTCTTC
TRBV27	-	TRBD1	15	TRBJ1-5	CASSVGTDSNQPQHF	TGTGCCAGCAGTGTCGGGACAGATAGCAATCAGCCCCAGCATTTT
TRBV15	-	-	15	TRBJ2-1	CATSSDSSSYNEQFF	TGTGCCACCAGCAGTGACTCGAGCTCCTACAATGAGCAGTTCTTC
TRBV9	-	TRBD2	15	TRBJ2-5	CASSVGLAVQETQYF	TGTGCCAGCAGCGTGGGACTAGCGGTGCAAGAGACCCAGTACTTC
TRBV28	few	-	13	TRBJ2-7	CASIPGQSYEQYF	TGTGCCAGCATCCCGGGTCAGTCCTACGAGCAGTACTTC
TRBV5-4	-	-	15	TRBJ1-4	CASSLAGVTNEKLFF	TGTGCCAGCAGCTTGGCGGGGGTAACTAATGAAAAACTGTTTTTT
TRBV5-5	once	TRBD1	14	TRBJ2-5	CASSLGQGGETQYF	TGTGCCAGCAGCTTGGGACAGGGGGGCGAGACCCAGTACTTC
TRBV6-1	few	-	14	TRBJ1-5	CASSEEPSNQPQHF	TGTGCCAGCAGTGAAGAACCTAGCAATCAGCCCCAGCATTTT
TRBV3-1/TRBV3-2	-	TRBD1	16	TRBJ2-5	CASSQDQDRRGETQYF	TGTGCCAGCAGCCAAGATCAGGACAGGCGAGGGGAGACCCAGTACTTC
TRBV5-1	-	TRBD1	16	TRBJ2-1	CASSLGGTGEYNEQFF	TGCGCCAGCAGCTTAGGGGGGACAGGGGAATACAATGAGCAGTTCTTC
TRBV5-1	-	TRBD1	14	TRBJ1-2	CASSLSGTDYGYTF	TGCGCCAGCAGCCTCTCCGGGACAGATTATGGCTACACCTTC
TRBV30	-	-	15	TRBJ1-1	CAWSVGWGRDTEAFF	TGTGCCTGGAGTGTGGGGTGGGGGCGAGATACTGAAGCTTTCTTT
TRBV5-1	-	-	13	TRBJ2-7	CASREGSSYEQYF	TGCGCCAGCAGAGAGGGGAGCTCCTACGAGCAGTACTTC
TRBV9	-	TRBD1	14	TRBJ1-2	CASSVAPGGHGYTF	TGTGCCAGCAGCGTAGCTCCAGGGGGCCATGGCTACACCTTC
TRBV5-1	-	-	16	TRBJ2-2	CASSLADRLNTGELFF	TGCGCCAGCAGCTTGGCCGACCGACTGAACACCGGGGAGCTGTTTTTT
TRBV12-3/TRBV12-4	-	-	12	TRBJ1-2	CASSLDSYGYTF	TGTGCCAGCAGCTTGGACAGCTATGGCTACACCTTC
TRBV27	-	-	14	TRBJ1-5	CASSLSGGDQPQHF	TGTGCCAGCAGTTTATCAGGGGGGGATCAGCCCCAGCATTTT
TRBV11-3	few	-	13	TRBJ1-1	CASSRTENTEAFF	TGTGCCAGCAGCCGGACAGAGAACACTGAAGCTTTCTTT
TRBV3-1/TRBV3-2	-	TRBD2	13	TRBJ2-7	CASSPGLAREQYF	TGTGCCAGCAGTCCGGGACTAGCGCGGGAGCAGTACTTC
TRBV15	-	TRBD1	14	TRBJ2-5	CATSLGGLQETQYF	TGTGCCACCAGCCTAGGGGGCCTCCAAGAGACCCAGTACTTC
TRBV12-5	-	TRBD1	20	TRBJ2-2	CASLLLGDFRDRETTGELFF	TGTGCTAGTTTACTCCTCGGGGATTTCCGGGACAGGGAAACCACCGGGGAGCTGTTTTTT
TRBV4-1	-	-	19	TRBJ2-6	CASSQDARALYSGANVLTF	TGCGCCAGCAGCCAAGACGCGCGGGCCCTTTACTCTGGGGCCAACGTCCTGACTTTC
TRBV30	few	-	13	TRBJ1-5	CAWNSDPNQPQHF	TGTGCCTGGAATTCGGACCCCAATCAGCCCCAGCATTTT